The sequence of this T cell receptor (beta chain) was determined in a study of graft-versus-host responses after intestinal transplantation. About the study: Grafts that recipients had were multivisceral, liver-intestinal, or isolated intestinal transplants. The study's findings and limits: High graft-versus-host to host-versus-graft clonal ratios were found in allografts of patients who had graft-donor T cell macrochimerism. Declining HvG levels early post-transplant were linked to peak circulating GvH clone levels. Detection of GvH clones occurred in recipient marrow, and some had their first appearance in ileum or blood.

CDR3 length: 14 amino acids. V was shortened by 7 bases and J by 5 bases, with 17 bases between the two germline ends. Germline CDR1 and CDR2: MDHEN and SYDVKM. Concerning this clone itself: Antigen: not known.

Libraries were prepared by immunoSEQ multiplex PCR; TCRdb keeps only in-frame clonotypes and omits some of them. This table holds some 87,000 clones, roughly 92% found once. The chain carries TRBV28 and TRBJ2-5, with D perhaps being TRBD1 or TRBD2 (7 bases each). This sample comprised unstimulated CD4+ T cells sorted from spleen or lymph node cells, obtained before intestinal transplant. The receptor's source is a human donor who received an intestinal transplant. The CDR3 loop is CASTTQGGRETQYF. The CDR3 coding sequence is TGTGCCAGCACCACCCAGGGGGGGCGGGAGACCCAGTACTTC.